One and the same sample provided the 4 T cell receptor beta chains below, sequenced in a study of beta chain features in type 1 diabetes (dated by TCRdb to between 2017 and 2018). Preparation of the library involved the immunoSEQ multiplex PCR assay. The High Capacity cDNA Reverse Transcription Kit was used to reverse transcribe all of the isolated RNA, meaning that expressed TCRB transcripts were what got sequenced. TCRdb took this table from immuneACCESS and kept in-frame rearrangements with V and J called. Such tables lack part of the clones; where checked against another copy, unresolved V genes explain under half of the gap, and the rest is unexplained. Recorded for this sample are hundreds of thousands of clones; around an eighth of them occurred a single time. 0.017% of the sample is in the top ten clones. The sequencing input was naive CD4+ T cells from blood. The cell subset or site label, as the study defines it: true naive CD4+ T cells. These receptors were taken from a man younger than 35 in good health.

This rearrangement joins TRBV9 to TRBJ2-5; D is perhaps TRBD1 (5 bases). Trimming removed 0 bases from V and 4 bases from J, with 10 bases in between. The CDR3 runs 14 residues. CDR1 is SGDLS and CDR2 is YYNGEE in the germline V gene. As DNA, the CDR3 is TGTGCCAGCAGCGTAGCTCCAGGGATAGAGACCCAGTACTTC. Amino acid sequence: CASSVAPGIETQYF.

In this sample, this clone turned up a few times. The junction departs from the called germline gene at one end, perhaps through a read error. This rearrangement joins TRBV11-3 to TRBJ2-2; no clear D. Germline-derived CDR1 and CDR2 are SGHNT and YENEEA. The CDR3 loop spans 13 amino acids. The CDR3 nucleotides read TGTGCCAGCAGCCTAGACTCCACCGGGGAGCTGTTTTTT. It yields the protein CASSLDSTGELFF.

This chain links TRBV6-6 with TRBJ2-5; 10 nucleotides align to TRBD2. J was trimmed by 5 bases and V by 7 bases; bases with no gene match: 7. This CDR3 has 14 residues. Germline V lookup: CDR1 MNHNY, CDR2 SVGAGI (reference sequence). The CDR3 loop reads CASTRSGGEETQYF. CDR3 coding DNA: TGTGCCAGCACGCGCAGCGGGGGGGAGGAGACCCAGTACTTC.

This clone has only a few counts. The chain couples TRBV23-1 to TRBJ2-7; 9 bases match TRBD1. Being an ORF, TRBV23-1 has a function that is uncertain. Germline trimming cut 6 bases from V and 5 bases from J; bases unmatched to any gene: 11. The CDR3 is 15 residues long. The CDR3 DNA is TGCGCCAGCAGCCAGGAAGACAGGGGGTCCGACGAGCAGTACTTC. Translating it yields CASSQEDRGSDEQYF.